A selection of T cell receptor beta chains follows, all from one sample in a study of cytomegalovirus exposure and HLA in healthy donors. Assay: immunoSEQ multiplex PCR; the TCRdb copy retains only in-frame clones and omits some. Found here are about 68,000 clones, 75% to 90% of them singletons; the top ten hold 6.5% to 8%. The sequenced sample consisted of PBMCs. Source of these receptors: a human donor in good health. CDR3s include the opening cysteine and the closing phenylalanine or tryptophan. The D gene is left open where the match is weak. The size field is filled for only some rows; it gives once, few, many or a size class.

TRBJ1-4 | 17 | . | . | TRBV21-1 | CASSKDRLGQGNEKLFF | TGTGCCAGCAGCAAAGATCGCTTAGGACAGGGGAATGAAAAACTGTTTTTT
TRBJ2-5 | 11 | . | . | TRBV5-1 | CASSFGGTQYF | TGCGCCAGCAGCTTCGGGGGGACCCAGTACTTC
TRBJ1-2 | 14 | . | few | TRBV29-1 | CSVERTSTRGGYTF | TGCAGCGTTGAAAGGACCTCTACCAGGGGCGGCTACACCTTC
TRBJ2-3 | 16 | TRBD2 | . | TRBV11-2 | CASSLLAGGPGDTQYF | TGTGCCAGCAGCTTACTAGCGGGGGGGCCTGGGGATACGCAGTATTTT
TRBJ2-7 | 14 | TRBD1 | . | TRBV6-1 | CASRGTGAPYEQYF | TGTGCCAGCAGGGGGACAGGGGCCCCCTACGAGCAGTACTTC
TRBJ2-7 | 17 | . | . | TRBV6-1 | CASSEGNAPRHSYEQYF | TGTGCCAGCAGTGAAGGGAATGCCCCCCGACATTCCTACGAGCAGTACTTC
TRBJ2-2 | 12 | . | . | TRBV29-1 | CSVDGTGGELFF | TGCAGCGTTGATGGGACTGGAGGGGAGCTGTTTTTT
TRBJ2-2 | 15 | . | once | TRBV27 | CASRTGTFEAGELFF | TGTGCCAGCAGAACCGGGACATTTGAAGCCGGGGAGCTGTTTTTT
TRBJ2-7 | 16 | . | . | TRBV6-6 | CASSYPDSRSPYEQYF | TGTGCCAGCAGTTATCCCGACAGCCGATCTCCCTACGAGCAGTACTTC
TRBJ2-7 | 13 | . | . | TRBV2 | CASSVHTAYEQYF | TGTGCCAGCAGTGTCCATACGGCCTACGAGCAGTACTTC
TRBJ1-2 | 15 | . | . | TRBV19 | CASSIRAGEGYGYTF | TGTGCCAGTAGTATACGGGCAGGGGAAGGCTATGGCTACACCTTC
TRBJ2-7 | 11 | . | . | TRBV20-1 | CSGGGLGEQYF | TGCAGTGGAGGGGGTTTGGGCGAGCAGTACTTC
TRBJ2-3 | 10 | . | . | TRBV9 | CASNRDTQYF | TGTGCCAGTAACCGGGATACGCAGTATTTT
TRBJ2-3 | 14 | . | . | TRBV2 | CASSGSDYLDTQYF | TGTGCCAGCAGTGGGTCGGACTACCTAGATACGCAGTATTTT
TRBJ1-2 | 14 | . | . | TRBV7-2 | CASSPNSGNGGYTF | TGTGCCAGCAGCCCCAACTCAGGGAACGGAGGCTACACCTTC
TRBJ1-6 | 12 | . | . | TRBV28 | CASRSPSSPLHF | TGTGCCAGCCGAAGCCCGAGTTCACCCCTCCACTTT
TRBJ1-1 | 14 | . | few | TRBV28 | CASIAGAVNTEAFF | TGTGCCAGCATTGCGGGGGCGGTGAACACTGAAGCTTTCTTT
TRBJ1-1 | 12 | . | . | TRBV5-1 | CASSSGYTEAFF | TGCGCCAGCAGCTCGGGGTACACTGAAGCTTTCTTT
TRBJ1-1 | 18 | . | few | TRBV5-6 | CASSSGGEPLRAFTEAFF | TGTGCCAGCAGCTCGGGGGGGGAACCACTACGAGCTTTCACTGAAGCTTTCTTT
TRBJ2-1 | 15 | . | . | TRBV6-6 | CASSYSGRPRGEQFF | TGTGCCAGCAGTTACTCAGGCAGACCCCGCGGTGAGCAGTTCTTC
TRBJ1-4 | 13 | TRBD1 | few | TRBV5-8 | CASSSEDRSKLFF | TGTGCCAGCAGCTCAGAGGACAGGTCGAAACTGTTTTTT
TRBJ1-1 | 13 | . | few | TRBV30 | CAWSVSAGTEAFF | TGTGCCTGGAGTGTATCAGCGGGAACTGAAGCTTTCTTT
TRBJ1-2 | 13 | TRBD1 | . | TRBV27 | CASRADRVNGYPF | TGTGCCAGCAGGGCAGACAGGGTCAATGGCTACCCCTTC
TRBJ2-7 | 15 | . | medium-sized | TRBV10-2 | CASSEFSTSRSEQYF | TGCGCCAGCAGTGAGTTCTCTACCTCGCGGTCCGAGCAGTACTTC
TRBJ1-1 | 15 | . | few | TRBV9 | CASSPGLGGNTEAFF | TGTGCCAGCAGCCCCGGACTTGGTGGGAACACTGAAGCTTTCTTT
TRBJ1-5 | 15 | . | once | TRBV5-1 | CASSPEGGPGQPQHF | TGCGCCAGCAGCCCGGAGGGGGGGCCAGGACAGCCCCAGCATTTT
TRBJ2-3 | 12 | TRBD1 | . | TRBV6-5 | CASSRGGDTQYF | TGTGCCAGCAGTAGAGGGGGCGATACGCAGTATTTT
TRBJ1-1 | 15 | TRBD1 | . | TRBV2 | CASSDLQGEITEAFF | TGTGCCAGCAGTGATTTACAGGGGGAGATCACTGAAGCTTTCTTT
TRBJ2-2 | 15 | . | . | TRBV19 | CASRWRGGGVGELFF | TGTGCCAGTAGATGGAGGGGGGGAGGTGTCGGGGAGCTGTTTTTT
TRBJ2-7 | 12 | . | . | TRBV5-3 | CASSLWATEQYF | TGTGCCAGCAGCTTGTGGGCCACTGAGCAGTACTTC
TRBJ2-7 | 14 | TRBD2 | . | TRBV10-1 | CASSPGLALYEQYF | TGCGCCAGCAGCCCTGGACTAGCGTTATACGAGCAGTACTTC
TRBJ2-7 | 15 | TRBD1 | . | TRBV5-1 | CASSLAGQAGNEQYF | TGCGCCAGCAGCCTCGCCGGACAGGCGGGTAACGAGCAGTACTTC
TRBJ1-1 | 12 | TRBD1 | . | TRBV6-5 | CASEGANTEAFF | TGTGCCAGCGAGGGGGCGAACACTGAAGCTTTCTTT
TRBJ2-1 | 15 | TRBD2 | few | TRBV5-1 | CASSTGLAGFNEQFF | TGCGCCAGCAGTACGGGACTAGCGGGATTCAATGAGCAGTTCTTC
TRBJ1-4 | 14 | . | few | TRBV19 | CASSIVGVNEKLFF | TGTGCCAGTAGTATAGTCGGGGTGAATGAAAAACTGTTTTTT